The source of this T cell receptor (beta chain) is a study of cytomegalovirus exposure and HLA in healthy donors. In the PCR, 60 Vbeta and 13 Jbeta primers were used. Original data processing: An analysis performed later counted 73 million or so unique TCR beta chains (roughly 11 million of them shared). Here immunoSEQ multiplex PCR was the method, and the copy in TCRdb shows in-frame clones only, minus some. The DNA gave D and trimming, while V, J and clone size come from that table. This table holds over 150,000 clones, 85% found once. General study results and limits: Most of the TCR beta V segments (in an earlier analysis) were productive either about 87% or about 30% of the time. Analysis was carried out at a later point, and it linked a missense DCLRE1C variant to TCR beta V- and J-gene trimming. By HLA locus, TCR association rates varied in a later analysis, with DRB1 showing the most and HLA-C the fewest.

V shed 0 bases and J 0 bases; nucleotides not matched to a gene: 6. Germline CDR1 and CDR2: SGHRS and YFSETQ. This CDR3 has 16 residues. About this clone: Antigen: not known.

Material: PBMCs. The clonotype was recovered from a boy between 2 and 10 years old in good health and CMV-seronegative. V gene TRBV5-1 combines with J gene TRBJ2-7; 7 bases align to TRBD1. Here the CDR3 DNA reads TGCGCCAGCAGCTTGGCCCGGGACAGAGACTCCTACGAGCAGTACTTC. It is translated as CASSLARDRDSYEQYF.